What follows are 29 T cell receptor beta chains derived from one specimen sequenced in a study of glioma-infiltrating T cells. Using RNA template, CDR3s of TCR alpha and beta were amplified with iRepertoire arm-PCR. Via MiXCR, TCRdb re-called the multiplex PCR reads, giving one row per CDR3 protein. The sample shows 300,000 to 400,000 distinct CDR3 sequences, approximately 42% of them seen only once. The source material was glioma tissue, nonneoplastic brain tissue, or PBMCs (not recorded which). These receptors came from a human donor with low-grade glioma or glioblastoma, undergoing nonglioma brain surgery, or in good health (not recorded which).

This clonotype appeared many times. CDR3 loop: CASSYGGPGYQPQHF. The CDR3 DNA is TGTGCCAGCAGTTACGGGGGGCCAGGCTATCAGCCCCAGCATTTT. The rearrangement links TRBV6-2 or TRBV6-3 to TRBJ1-5; a weak D match, TRBD1 (6 bases). V was pared by 2 bases and J by 5 bases, with 13 bases between. This CDR3 contains 15 residues. The germline V gene has CDR1 MNHEY and CDR2 SVGEGT.

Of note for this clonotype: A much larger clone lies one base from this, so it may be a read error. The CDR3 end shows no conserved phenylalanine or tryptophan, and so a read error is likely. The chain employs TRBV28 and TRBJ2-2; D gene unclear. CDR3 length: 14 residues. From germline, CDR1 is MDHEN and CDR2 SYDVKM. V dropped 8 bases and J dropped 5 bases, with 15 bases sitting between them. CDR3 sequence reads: CASRSTATTGELFL. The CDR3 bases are TGTGCCAGCCGAAGCACCGCCACAACCGGGGAGCTGTTTCTT.

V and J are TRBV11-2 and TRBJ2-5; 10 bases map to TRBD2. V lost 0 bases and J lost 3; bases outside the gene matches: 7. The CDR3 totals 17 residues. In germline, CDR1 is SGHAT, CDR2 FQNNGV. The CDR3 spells CASSLDPGLAGEETQYF. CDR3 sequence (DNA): TGTGCCAGCAGCTTAGATCCCGGGCTAGCGGGAGAAGAGACCCAGTACTTC.

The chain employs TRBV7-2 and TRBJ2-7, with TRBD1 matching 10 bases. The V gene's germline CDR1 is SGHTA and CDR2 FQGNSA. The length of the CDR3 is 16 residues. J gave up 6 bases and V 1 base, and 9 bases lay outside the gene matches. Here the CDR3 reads CASSLGSGTGASEQYF. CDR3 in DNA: TGTGCCAGCAGCTTAGGGTCCGGGACAGGGGCCTCCGAGCAGTACTTC. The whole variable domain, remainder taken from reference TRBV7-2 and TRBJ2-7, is GAGVSQSPSNKVTEKGKDVELRCDPISGHTALYWYRQSLGQGLEFLIYFQGNSAPDKSGLPSDRFSAERTGGSVSTLTIQRTQQEDSAVYLCASSLGSGTGASEQYFGPGTRLTVT.

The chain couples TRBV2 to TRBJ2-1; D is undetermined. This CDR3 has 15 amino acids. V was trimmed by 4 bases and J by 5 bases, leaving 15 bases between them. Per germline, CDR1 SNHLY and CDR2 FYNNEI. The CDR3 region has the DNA TGTGCCAGCAGTGTTTCACGAACGGCCGACAATGAGCAGTTCTTC. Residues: CASSVSRTADNEQFF. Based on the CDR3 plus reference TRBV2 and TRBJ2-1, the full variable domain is EPEVTQTPSHQVTQMGQEVILRCVPISNHLYFYWYRQILGQKVEFLVSFYNNEISEKSEIFDDQFSVERPDGSNFTLKIRSTKLEDSAMYFCASSVSRTADNEQFFGPGTRLTVL.

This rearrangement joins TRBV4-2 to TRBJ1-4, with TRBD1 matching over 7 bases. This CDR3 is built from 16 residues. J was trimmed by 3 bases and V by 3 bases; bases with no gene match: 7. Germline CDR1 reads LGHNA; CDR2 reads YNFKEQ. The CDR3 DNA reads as TGTGCCAGCAGCCAGAAAAGGGGGCCGGCTAATGAAAAACTGTTTTTT. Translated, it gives CASSQKRGPANEKLFF.

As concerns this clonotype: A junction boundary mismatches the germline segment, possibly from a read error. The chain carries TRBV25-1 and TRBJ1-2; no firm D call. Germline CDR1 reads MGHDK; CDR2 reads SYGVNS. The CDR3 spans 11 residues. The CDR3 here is CASSVNYGYSF. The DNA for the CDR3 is TGTGCCAGCAGTGTGAACTATGGCTACAGCTTC.

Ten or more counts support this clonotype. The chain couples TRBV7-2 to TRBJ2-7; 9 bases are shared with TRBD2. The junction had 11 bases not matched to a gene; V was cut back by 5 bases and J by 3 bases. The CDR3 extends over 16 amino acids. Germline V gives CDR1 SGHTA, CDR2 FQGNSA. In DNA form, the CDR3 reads TGTGCCAGCAGCCCCCGAGGCGGGACTAGCTACTACGAGCAGTACTTC. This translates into CASSPRGGTSYYEQYF.

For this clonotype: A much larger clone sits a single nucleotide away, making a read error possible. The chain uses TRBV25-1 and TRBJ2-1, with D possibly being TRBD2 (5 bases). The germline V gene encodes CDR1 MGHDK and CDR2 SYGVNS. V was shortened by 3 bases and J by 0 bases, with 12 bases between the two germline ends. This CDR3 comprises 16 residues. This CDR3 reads CASSDGMQLSYNEQFF. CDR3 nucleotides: TGTGCCAGCAGTGACGGGATGCAACTCTCCTACAATGAGCAGTTCTTC.

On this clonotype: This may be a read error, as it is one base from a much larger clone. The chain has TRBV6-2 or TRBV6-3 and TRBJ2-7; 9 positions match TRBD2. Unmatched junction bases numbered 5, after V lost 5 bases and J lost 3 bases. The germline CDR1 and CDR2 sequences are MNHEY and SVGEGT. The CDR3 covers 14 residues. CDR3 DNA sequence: TGTGCCAGCAGTGCGCCAGCGGGAGGCTACGAGCAGTACTTC. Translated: CASSAPAGGYEQYF.

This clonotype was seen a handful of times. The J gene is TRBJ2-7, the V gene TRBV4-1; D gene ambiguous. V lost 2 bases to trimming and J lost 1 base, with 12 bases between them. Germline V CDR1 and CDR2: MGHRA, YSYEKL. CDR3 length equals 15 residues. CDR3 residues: CASSQTRALSYEQYF. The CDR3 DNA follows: TGCGCCAGCAGCCAAACCCGAGCCCTGTCCTACGAGCAGTACTTC.

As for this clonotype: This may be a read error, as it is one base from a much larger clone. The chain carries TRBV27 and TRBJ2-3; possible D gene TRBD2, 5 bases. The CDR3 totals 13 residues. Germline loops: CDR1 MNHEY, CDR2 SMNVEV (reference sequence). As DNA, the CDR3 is TGTGCCAGCAGGGAGGCCAACGTAGATAAGCAGTATTTT. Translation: CASREANVDKQYF.

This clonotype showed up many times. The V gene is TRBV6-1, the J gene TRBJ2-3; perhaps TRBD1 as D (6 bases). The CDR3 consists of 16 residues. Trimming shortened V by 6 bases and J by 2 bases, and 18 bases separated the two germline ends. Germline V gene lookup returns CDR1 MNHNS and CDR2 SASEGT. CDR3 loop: CASSRKGVFPTDTQYF. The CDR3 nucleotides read TGTGCCAGCAGCAGAAAGGGGGTTTTCCCCACAGATACGCAGTATTTT.

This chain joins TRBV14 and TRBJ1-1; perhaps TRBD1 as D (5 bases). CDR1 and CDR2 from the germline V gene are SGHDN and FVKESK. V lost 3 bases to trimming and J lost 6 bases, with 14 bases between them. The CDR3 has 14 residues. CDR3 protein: CASSQGLSRSEAFF. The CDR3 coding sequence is TGTGCCAGCAGCCAGGGGCTGAGTAGATCTGAAGCTTTCTTT.

The CDR3 reads CASSSGPGTHNEQFF. The CDR3 nucleotides are TGCGCCAGCAGCTCTGGACCCGGCACCCACAATGAGCAGTTCTTC. V is TRBV5-1 and J is TRBJ2-1; the D is unclear. V lost 3 bases and J lost 5, with 15 bases in between. The CDR3 is made up of 15 amino acids. CDR1 is SGHRS, CDR2 YFSETQ, per germline.

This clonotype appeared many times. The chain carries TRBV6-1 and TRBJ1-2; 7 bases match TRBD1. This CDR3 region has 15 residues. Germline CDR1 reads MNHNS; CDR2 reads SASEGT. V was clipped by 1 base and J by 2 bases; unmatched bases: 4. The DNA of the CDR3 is TGTGCCAGCAGTGAAGTCGGGACAGACAACTATGGCTACACCTTC. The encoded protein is CASSEVGTDNYGYTF.

Here the CDR3 reads CATSRAGLDAYEQYF. For the CDR3, the DNA is TGTGCCACCAGCAGAGCGGGACTAGATGCCTACGAGCAGTACTTC. This chain uses TRBV15 with TRBJ2-7; 8 positions agree with TRBD2. Looked up from germline, CDR1 is LNHNV and CDR2 is YYDKDF (reference sequence). The trim removed 1 base at V and 2 bases at J, leaving 4 bases unmatched. The CDR3 is 15 amino acids.

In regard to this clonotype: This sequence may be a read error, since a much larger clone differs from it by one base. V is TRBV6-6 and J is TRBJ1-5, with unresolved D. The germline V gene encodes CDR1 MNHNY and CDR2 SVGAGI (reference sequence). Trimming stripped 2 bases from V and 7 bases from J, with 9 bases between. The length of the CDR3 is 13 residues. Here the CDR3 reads CASSYVSRQPQHF. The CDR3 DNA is TGTGCCAGCAGTTACGTATCGAGGCAGCCCCAGCATTTT.

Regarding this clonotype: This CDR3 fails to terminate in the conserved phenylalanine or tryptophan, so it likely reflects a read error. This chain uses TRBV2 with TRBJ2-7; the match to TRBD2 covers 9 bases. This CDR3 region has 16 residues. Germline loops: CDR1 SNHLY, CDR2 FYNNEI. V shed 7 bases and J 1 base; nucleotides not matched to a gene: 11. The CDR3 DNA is TGTGCCAGCAACACCGGAGGGCTAGCGGGGTCCTACGAGCAGTACCTC. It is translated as CASNTGGLAGSYEQYL.

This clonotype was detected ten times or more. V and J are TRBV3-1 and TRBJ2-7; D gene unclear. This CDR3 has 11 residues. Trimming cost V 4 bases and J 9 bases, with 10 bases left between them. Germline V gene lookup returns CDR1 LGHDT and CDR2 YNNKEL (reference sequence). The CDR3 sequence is CASSLREWQYF. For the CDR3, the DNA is TGTGCCAGCAGCCTGAGAGAGTGGCAGTACTTC.

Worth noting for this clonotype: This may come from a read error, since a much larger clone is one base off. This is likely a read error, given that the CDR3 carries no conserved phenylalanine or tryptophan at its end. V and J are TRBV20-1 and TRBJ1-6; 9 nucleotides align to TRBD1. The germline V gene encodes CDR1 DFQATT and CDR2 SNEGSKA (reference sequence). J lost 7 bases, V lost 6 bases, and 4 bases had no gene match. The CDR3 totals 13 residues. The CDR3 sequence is CSAIDRGNSPLHL. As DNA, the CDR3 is TGCAGTGCCATCGACAGGGGGAATTCACCCCTCCACTTG.

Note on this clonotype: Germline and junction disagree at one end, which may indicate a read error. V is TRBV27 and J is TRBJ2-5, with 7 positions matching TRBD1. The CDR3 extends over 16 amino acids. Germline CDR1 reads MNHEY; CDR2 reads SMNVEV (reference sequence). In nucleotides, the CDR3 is TGTGCCAGCACCTCACTCACAGGGGTTCGACAAGAGACCCAGCACTTC. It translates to CASTSLTGVRQETQHF.

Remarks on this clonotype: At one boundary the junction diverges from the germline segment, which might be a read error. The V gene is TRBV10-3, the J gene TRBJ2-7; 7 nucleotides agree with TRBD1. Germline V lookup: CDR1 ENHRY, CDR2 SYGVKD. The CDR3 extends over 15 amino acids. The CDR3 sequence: CVISHITRGRYEQYF. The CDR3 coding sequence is TGTGTCATCAGCCACATTACGAGGGGGCGCTACGAGCAGTACTTC.

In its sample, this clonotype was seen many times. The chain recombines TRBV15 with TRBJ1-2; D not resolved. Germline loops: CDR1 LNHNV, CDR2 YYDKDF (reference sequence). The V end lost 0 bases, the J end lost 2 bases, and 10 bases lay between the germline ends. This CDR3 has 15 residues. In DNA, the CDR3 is TGTGCCACCAGCAGAGAAAGAGAAGGGAACTATGGCTACACCTTC. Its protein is CATSREREGNYGYTF.

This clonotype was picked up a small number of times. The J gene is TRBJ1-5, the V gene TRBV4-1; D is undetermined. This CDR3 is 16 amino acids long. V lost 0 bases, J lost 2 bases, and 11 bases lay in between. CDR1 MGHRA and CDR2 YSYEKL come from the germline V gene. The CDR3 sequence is CASSQDRGNRNQPQHF. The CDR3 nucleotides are TGCGCCAGCAGCCAAGACCGGGGAAATCGCAATCAGCCCCAGCATTTT.

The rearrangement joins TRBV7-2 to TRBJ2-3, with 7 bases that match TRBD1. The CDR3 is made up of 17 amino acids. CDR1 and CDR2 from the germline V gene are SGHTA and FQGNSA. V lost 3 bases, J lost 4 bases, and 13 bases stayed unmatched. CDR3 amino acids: CASSFFYHGTESDTQYF. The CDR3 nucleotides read TGTGCCAGCAGCTTCTTCTACCACGGGACAGAATCAGATACGCAGTATTTT.

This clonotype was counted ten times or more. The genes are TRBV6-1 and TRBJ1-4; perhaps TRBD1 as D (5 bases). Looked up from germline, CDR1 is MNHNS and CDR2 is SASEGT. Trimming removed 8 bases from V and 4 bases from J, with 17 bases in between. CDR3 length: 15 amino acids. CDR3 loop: CASCPRGRNNEKLFF. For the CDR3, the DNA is TGTGCCAGCTGTCCGAGGGGCAGAAATAATGAAAAACTGTTTTTT.

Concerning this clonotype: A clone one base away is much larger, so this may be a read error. The CDR3, as DNA: TGTGCCAGCAGCTCGGACAGAATGAACACTAAAGCTTTCTTT. This translates into CASSSDRMNTKAFF. The chain links TRBV7-9 to TRBJ1-1; tentatively, D is TRBD1 (6 bases). Germline lookup yields CDR1 SEHNR and CDR2 FQNEAQ (reference sequence). This CDR3 spans 14 amino acids.

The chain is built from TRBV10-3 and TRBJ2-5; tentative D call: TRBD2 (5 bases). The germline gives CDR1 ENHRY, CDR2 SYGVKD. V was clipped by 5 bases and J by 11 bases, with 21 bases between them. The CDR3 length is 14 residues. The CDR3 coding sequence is TGTGCCATCAGTTTTTCCGGGGTCGGAGAGGCACAGTACTTC. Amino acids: CAISFSGVGEAQYF.